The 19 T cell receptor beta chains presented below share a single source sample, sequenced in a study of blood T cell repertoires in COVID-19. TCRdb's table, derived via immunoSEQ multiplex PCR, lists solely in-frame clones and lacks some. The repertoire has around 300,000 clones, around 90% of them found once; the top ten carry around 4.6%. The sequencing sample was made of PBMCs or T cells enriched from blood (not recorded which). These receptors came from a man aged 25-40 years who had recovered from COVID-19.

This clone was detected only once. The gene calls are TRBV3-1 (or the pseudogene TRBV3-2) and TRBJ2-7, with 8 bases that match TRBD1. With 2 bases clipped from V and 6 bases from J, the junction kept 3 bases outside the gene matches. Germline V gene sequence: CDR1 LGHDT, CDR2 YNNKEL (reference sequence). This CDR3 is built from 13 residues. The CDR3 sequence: CASSQNTGGEQYF. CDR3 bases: TGTGCCAGCAGCCAAAATACAGGGGGCGAGCAGTACTTC.

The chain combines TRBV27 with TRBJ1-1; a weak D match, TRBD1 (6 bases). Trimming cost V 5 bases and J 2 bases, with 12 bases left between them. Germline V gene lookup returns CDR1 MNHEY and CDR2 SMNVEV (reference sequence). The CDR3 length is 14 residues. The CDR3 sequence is CASSATGFNTEAFF. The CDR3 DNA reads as TGTGCCAGCAGTGCGACAGGCTTCAACACTGAAGCTTTCTTT.

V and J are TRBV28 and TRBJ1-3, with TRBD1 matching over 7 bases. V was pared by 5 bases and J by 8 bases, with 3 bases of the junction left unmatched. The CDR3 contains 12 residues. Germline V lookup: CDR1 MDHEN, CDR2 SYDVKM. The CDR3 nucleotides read TGTGCCAGCAGTGACAGGGTACACACCATATATTTT. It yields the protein CASSDRVHTIYF.

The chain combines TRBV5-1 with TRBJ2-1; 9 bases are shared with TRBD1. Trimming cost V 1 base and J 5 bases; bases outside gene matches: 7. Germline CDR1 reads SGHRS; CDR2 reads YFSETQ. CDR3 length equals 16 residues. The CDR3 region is CASSLRGTGWDNEQFF. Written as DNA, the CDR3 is TGCGCCAGCAGCTTGCGCGGGACAGGGTGGGACAATGAGCAGTTCTTC.

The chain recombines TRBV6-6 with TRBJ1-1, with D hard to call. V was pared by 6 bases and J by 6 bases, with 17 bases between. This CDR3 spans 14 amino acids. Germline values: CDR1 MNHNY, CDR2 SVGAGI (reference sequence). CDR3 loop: CASSPGSVDPEAFF. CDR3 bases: TGTGCCAGCAGCCCGGGGAGTGTTGATCCTGAAGCTTTCTTT.

The chain's CDR3 is CASSPPGLMRGYTF. CDR3 nucleotide sequence: TGTGCCAGCAGCCCTCCTGGACTGATGCGCGGCTACACCTTC. The genes are TRBV7-8 and TRBJ1-2; D call uncertain. The CDR3 runs to 14 residues. The germline V and J ends were trimmed by 5 bases and 8 bases, with 18 bases remaining between them. The germline gives CDR1 SGHVS, CDR2 FQNEAQ. Full variable domain (missing parts from reference TRBV7-8 and TRBJ1-2): GAGVSQSPRYKVAKRGQDVALRCDPISGHVSLFWYQQALGQGPEFLTYFQNEAQLDKSGLPSDRFFAERPEGSVSTLKIQRTQQEDSAVYLCASSPPGLMRGYTFGSGTRLTVV.

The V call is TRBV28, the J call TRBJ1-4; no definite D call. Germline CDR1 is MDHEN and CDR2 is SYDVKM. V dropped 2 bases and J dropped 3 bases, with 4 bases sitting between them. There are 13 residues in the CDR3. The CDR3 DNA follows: TGTGCCAGCAGTTTAGGCCCTAATGAAAAACTGTTTTTT. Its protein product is CASSLGPNEKLFF. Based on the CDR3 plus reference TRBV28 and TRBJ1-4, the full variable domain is DVKVTQSSRYLVKRTGEKVFLECVQDMDHENMFWYRQDPGLGLRLIYFSYDVKMKEKGDIPEGYSVSREKKERFSLILESASTNQTSMYLCASSLGPNEKLFFGSGTQLSVL.

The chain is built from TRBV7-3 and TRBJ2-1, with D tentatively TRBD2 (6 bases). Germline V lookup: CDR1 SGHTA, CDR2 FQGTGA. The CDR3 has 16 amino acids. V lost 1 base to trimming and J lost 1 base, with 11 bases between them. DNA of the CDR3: TGTGCCAGCAGCTTAAATGGGGGGTCGTCCTACAATGAGCAGTTCTTC. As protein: CASSLNGGSSYNEQFF. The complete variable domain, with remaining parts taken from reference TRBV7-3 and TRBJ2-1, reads GAGVSQTPSNKVTEKGKYVELRCDPISGHTALYWYRQSLGQGPEFLIYFQGTGAADDSGLPNDRFFAVRPEGSVSTLKIQRTERGDSAVYLCASSLNGGSSYNEQFFGPGTRLTVL.

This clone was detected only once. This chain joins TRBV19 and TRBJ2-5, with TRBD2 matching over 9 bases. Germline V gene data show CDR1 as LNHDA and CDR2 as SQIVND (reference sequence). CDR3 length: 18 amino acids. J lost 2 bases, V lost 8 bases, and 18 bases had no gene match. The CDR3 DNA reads TGTGCCAGTCGCGGGGGAGCGGGGGGCGCCCTAACGCAAGAGACCCAGTACTTC. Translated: CASRGGAGGALTQETQYF. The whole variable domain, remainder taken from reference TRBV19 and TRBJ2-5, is DGGITQSPKYLFRKEGQNVTLSCEQNLNHDAMYWYRQDPGQGLRLIYYSQIVNDFQKGDIAEGYSVSREKKESFPLTVTSAQKNPTAFYLCASRGGAGGALTQETQYFGPGTRLLVL.

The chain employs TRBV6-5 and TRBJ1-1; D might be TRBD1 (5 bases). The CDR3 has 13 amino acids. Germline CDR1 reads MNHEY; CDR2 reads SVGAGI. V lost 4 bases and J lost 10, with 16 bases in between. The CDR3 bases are TGTGCCAGCAGTTCCCCGGAGGGGAGCGGAGCTTTCTTT. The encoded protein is CASSSPEGSGAFF.

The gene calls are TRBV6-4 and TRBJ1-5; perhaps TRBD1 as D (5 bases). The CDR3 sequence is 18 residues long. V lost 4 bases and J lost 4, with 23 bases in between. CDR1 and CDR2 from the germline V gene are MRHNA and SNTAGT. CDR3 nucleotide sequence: TGTGCCAGCAGTGTGTCGTACCCTCGGCCGGGGGTTAATCAGCCCCAGCATTTT. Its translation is CASSVSYPRPGVNQPQHF.

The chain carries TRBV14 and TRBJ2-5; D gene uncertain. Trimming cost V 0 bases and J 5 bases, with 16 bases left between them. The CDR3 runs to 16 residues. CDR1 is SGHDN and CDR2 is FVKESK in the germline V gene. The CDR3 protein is CASSQDGRWPHETQYF. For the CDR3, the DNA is TGTGCCAGCAGCCAAGATGGGCGATGGCCCCATGAGACCCAGTACTTC.

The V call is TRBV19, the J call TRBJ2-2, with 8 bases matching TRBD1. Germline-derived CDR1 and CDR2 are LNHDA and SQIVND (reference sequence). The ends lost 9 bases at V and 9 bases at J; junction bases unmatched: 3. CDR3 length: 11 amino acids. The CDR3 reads CASTRGRELFF. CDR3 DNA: TGTGCCAGCACCAGGGGGCGGGAGCTGTTTTTT.

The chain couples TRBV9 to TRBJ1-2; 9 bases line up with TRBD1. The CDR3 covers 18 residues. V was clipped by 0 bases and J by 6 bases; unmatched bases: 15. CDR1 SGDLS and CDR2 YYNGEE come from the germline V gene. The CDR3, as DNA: TGTGCCAGCAGCGTAGGTTCAGGGAGGGGACAGGGAATACATGGCTACACCTTC. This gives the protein CASSVGSGRGQGIHGYTF. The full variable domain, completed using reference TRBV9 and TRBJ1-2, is DSGVTQTPKHLITATGQRVTLRCSPRSGDLSVYWYQQSLDQGLQFLIQYYNGEERAKGNILERFSAQQFPDLHSELNLSSLELGDSALYFCASSVGSGRGQGIHGYTFGSGTRLTVV.

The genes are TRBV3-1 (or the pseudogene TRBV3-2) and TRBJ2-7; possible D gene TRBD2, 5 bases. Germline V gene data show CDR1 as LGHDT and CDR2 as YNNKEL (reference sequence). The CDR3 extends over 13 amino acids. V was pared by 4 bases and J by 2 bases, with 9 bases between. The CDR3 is CASSRGPAYEQYF. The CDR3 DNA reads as TGTGCCAGCAGCCGCGGGCCGGCCTACGAGCAGTACTTC.

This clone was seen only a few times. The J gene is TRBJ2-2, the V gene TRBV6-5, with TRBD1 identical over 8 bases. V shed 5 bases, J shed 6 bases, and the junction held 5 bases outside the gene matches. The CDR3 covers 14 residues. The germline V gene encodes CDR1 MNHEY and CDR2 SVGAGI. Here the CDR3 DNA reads TGTGCCAGCAGTCGGACAGGGTCAGCCGGGGAGCTGTTTTTT. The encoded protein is CASSRTGSAGELFF.

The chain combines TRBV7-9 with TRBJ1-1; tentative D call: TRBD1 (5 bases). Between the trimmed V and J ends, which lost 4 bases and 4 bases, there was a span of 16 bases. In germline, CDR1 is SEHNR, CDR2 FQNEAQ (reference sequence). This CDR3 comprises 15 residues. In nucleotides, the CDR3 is TGTGCCAGCAGCTGGGGCCTGCTAAGTGGCACTGAAGCTTTCTTT. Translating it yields CASSWGLLSGTEAFF.

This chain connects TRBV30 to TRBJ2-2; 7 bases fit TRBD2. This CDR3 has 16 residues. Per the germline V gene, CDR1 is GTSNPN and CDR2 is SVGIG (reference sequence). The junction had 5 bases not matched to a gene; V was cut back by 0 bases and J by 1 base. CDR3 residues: CAWSVLGGGNTGELFF. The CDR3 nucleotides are TGTGCCTGGAGTGTACTCGGCGGGGGGAACACCGGGGAGCTGTTTTTT.

The CDR3 nucleotides are TGTGCCAGCAGCCAAGATGCCCCGGTGAAGGGGGTAGAGACCCAGTACTTC. Protein sequence: CASSQDAPVKGVETQYF. The chain has TRBV4-2 and TRBJ2-5; possible D gene TRBD1, 6 bases. The CDR3 length is 17 residues. Trimming removed 0 bases from V and 4 bases from J, with 18 bases in between. CDR1 is LGHNA and CDR2 is YNFKEQ in the germline V gene.